The 5 T cell receptor beta chains listed next were all sequenced from one sample in a study of T-cell memory formation after mild COVID-19. Using its own MiXCR run on the 5' RACE reads, TCRdb lists one record per CDR3 protein. This table holds about 290,000 distinct CDR3 sequences, more than 15% found once. Sequenced sample: PBMCs or a T cell subset sorted from them (not recorded which). The receptors stem from a man aged 18 to 35 who had mild COVID-19 (a few samples of this study predate the infection). Cell type and time point are not known.

This clonotype was seen more than once but under ten times. The chain links TRBV20-1 to TRBJ1-2; D unclear. Germline loops: CDR1 DFQATT, CDR2 SNEGSKA (reference sequence). The CDR3 sequence is 14 residues long. The V end was cut by 2 bases, the J end by 8 bases, with 18 bases between. CDR3 DNA sequence: TGCAGTGCTAGATCCCGGGCCGGCTCGAAGGGCTACACCTTC. Translation gives CSARSRAGSKGYTF.

This clonotype was picked up many times. The V and J genes are TRBV6-6 and TRBJ2-5; 7 nucleotides match TRBD2. Germline CDR1 and CDR2: MNHNY and SVGAGI (reference sequence). V lost 5 bases to trimming and J lost 2 bases; unmatched junction nucleotides: 5. The CDR3 totals 14 residues. CDR3 sequence (DNA): TGTGCCAGCAGTCCCTCCGGGGGGCAAGAGACCCAGTACTTC. As protein: CASSPSGGQETQYF.

The chain joins TRBV25-1 to TRBJ2-1, with 9 bases lining up with TRBD1. The V gene's germline CDR1 is MGHDK and CDR2 SYGVNS. The CDR3 is 13 residues long. V shed 2 bases, J shed 16 bases, and the junction held 9 bases outside the gene matches. As DNA, the CDR3 is TGTGCCAGCAGTGAACGATTCCGGGACAGGGTATTCTTC. Protein: CASSERFRDRVFF.

This clonotype has only a few counts. The V call is TRBV7-2, the J call TRBJ2-5; 8 positions agree with TRBD1. Germline V gene data show CDR1 as SGHTA and CDR2 as FQGNSA. V lost 5 bases and J lost 5; bases outside the gene matches: 7. CDR3 size: 14 residues. CDR3 sequence: CASSAPGGRETQYF. CDR3 DNA: TGTGCCAGCAGCGCCCCAGGGGGCAGGGAGACCCAGTACTTC.

The chain employs TRBV9 and TRBJ1-6; perhaps TRBD1 as D (5 bases). The CDR3 runs to 17 residues. CDR1 SGDLS and CDR2 YYNGEE come from the germline V gene. Deletions cut 4 bases from V and 0 bases from J, with 14 bases between. CDR3 amino acids: CASSTGHSTSYNSPLHF. CDR3 DNA: TGTGCCAGCAGCACCGGACACTCGACCTCCTATAATTCACCCCTCCACTTT.